These T cell receptor beta chains were read from a single sample in a study of T cell repertoires in cytomegalovirus infection. TCRdb recomputed calls from the reads with MiXCR, one row per CDR3 protein. The sample contains around 900,000 distinct CDR3 sequences, about a third of which appear only once. The antigens these receptors bind are not known. The sample was cultured CD8+ T cells from PBMCs, taken from culture after CMV antigen stimulation. The receptors here all came from a human donor in good health (CMV status not recorded). Some clones in this sample may be carry-over from other donors' samples. CDR3s include the opening cysteine and the closing phenylalanine or tryptophan. The D gene is left open where the match is weak.

>.|TRBV7-9|TRBJ2-5
CASSSWQGQETQYF
>TRBD2|TRBV9|TRBJ2-3
CASSIRTSGGQDTQYF
>.|TRBV12-3/TRBV12-4|TRBJ2-3
CASSLLVPSTDTQYF
>.|TRBV5-4|TRBJ2-1
CASSLARSYNEQFF
>.|TRBV27|TRBJ1-5
CASSLSLGQGNQPQHF
>.|TRBV27|TRBJ1-1
CASWVRVSEAFF
>.|TRBV14|TRBJ1-2
CASSQEGVGDYGYTF
>.|TRBV6-1|TRBJ2-2
CASSEHRTGELFF
>.|TRBV10-3|TRBJ1-6
CAISEFPTEGNSPLHF
>TRBD1|TRBV20-1|TRBJ1-2
CSAHTGTGIGYTF
>TRBD2|TRBV7-6|TRBJ2-7
CASSPRSGGIYEQYF
>.|TRBV7-6|TRBJ2-1
CASSLARSSSNEQFF
>.|TRBV18|TRBJ2-1
CASSPSSSAGHSYNEQFF
>.|TRBV29-1|TRBJ2-7
CSVGDGDYEQYF
>.|TRBV4-2|TRBJ1-1
CASSQDIAEGGTEAFF
>.|TRBV20-1|TRBJ2-1
CSARWEQGNNEQFF
>TRBD1|TRBV6-1|TRBJ2-3
CASRNFDRGTDTQYF
>TRBD2|TRBV12-3/TRBV12-4|TRBJ2-2
CASSFRQGRGGPGELFF
>TRBD1|TRBV24-1|TRBJ2-3
CATSEGGWADTQYF
>TRBD1|TRBV7-8|TRBJ1-2
CASSLSPGQLYGYTF
>.|TRBV7-2|TRBJ2-5
CASSLVQGGVLGTQYF
>.|TRBV7-9|TRBJ2-5
CASSLIGAQYF
>.|TRBV25-1|TRBJ2-3
CASSEWEGTSTDTQYF
>.|TRBV4-3|TRBJ2-1
CASSERQQGYNEQFF
>.|TRBV7-2|TRBJ1-1
CASSLGRKQVNTEAFF
>.|TRBV12-3/TRBV12-4|TRBJ1-3
CASNLPGAGNTIYF
>TRBD1|TRBV5-1|TRBJ1-2
CASTPTGGLYGYTF
>.|TRBV7-6|TRBJ1-3
CASSSKDKSSGNTIYF
>.|TRBV7-8|TRBJ1-1
CASSERRTLPLSTEAFF
>.|TRBV7-8|TRBJ1-1
CASSIGGHTEAFF
>TRBD1|TRBV7-6|TRBJ1-1
CASSQGQGARFTEAFF
>.|TRBV5-5|TRBJ1-5
CASSLTHGNSNQPQHF
>TRBD1|TRBV10-3|TRBJ2-3
CAISELGQDTDTQYF
>.|TRBV12-3/TRBV12-4|TRBJ2-7
CASSFRGSGEQYF
>.|TRBV24-1|TRBJ2-2
CATSDLRTDTGELFF
>.|TRBV6-2/TRBV6-3|TRBJ2-1
CVSSYRVVENEQFF
>.|TRBV7-9|TRBJ2-1
CASSLGRVLEQFF
>.|TRBV4-1|TRBJ1-5
CASSQEASGRNQPQHF
>.|TRBV20-1|TRBJ2-1
CSARDLGHNEQFF
>.|TRBV2|TRBJ2-2
CASSATTNTGELFF
>.|TRBV6-2/TRBV6-3|TRBJ2-5
CASSYLRFQETQYF
>TRBD2|TRBV5-1|TRBJ2-5
CASSLALRGEIETQYF
>.|TRBV19|TRBJ1-1
CASRLEASNTEAFF
>.|TRBV6-1|TRBJ2-7
CASSEGTYYEQYF
>TRBD1|TRBV9|TRBJ2-1
CASSDPGQGNEQFF
>.|TRBV6-2/TRBV6-3|TRBJ2-3
CASGGTYTDTQYF
>.|TRBV6-1|TRBJ2-7
CASSLSPGPPSYEQYF
>TRBD2|TRBV7-3|TRBJ2-5
CASSLLAGGRETQYF
>TRBD1|TRBV7-6|TRBJ1-2
CASSLDRDREDGYTF
>.|TRBV19|TRBJ1-1
CASSIVAGMNTEAFF
>TRBD1|TRBV6-2/TRBV6-3|TRBJ1-1
CASRTGGAGAFF
>.|TRBV12-5|TRBJ2-1
CASGLVRPGYNEQFF
>.|TRBV2|TRBJ2-4
CASTRQDQDIQYF